The present entry profiles one T cell receptor beta chain with its context. Sequenced by immunoSEQ multiplex PCR; TCRdb stores in-frame clones only, minus some. The sample holds about 68,000 clones, almost 90% seen once. This entry is derived from a study of chemoradiotherapy in HPV16-positive cancers. V was clipped by 2 bases and J by 10 bases; unmatched bases: 7. The CDR3 sequence is 15 residues long. Germline assignment: CDR1 MNHEY and CDR2 SVGAGI. The receptor's source is a human donor with HPV-associated anogenital cancer. The chain couples TRBV6-5 to TRBJ1-6; 8 bases fit TRBD1. The source material was blood, sampled from a patient who underwent chemoradiotherapy. The CDR3 spells CASSYTRTGYSPLHF. The CDR3 region has the DNA TGTGCCAGCAGTTACACCCGGACAGGGTACTCACCCCTCCACTTT.